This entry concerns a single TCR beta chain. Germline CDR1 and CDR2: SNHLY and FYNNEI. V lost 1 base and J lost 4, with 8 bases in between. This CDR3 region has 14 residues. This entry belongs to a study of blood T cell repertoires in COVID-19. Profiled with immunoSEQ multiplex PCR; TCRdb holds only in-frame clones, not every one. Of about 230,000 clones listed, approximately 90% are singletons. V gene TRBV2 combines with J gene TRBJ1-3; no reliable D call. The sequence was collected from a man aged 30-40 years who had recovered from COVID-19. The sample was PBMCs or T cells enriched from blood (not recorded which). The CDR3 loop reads CASSEGRQGNTIYF. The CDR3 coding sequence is TGTGCCAGCAGTGAAGGGCGACAAGGAAACACCATATATTTT.